Listed below are T cell receptor beta chains from one sample, sequenced in a study of memory CD4+ T cells and cytomegalovirus serostatus. Generated by immunoSEQ multiplex PCR, the TCRdb table keeps only in-frame clones and is missing some. The sample holds 25,000 or so clones, about 78% seen once. Sequenced input: memory CD4+ T cells from blood. These receptors were taken from an adult in good health and CMV-seronegative. The CDR3 runs from the conserved cysteine through the conserved F or W. The D gene is left open where the match is weak. The size field is filled for only some rows; it gives once, few, many or a size class.

j_call v_call d_call clone_size cdr3_nt cdr3_aa
TRBJ1-1 TRBV6-1 . . TGTGCCACCCCAAAAGAACTAAACACTGAAGCTTTCTTT CATPKELNTEAFF
TRBJ1-2 TRBV19 . medium-sized TGTGCCAGTGGAAACACCCTCGCAGACAAGAGCTACACCTTC CASGNTLADKSYTF
TRBJ2-5 TRBV18 . . TGTGCCAGCTCACGGGGCTTGCCCCCGCAAGAGACCCAGTACTTC CASSRGLPPQETQYF
TRBJ1-5 TRBV11-2 . . TGTGCCAGCAGCTTAGCCTTCGGACAGCCCCAGCATTTT CASSLAFGQPQHF
TRBJ2-5 TRBV5-6 . once TGTGCCAGCAGCCGGCAACAGACTCAAGAGACCCAGTACTTC CASSRQQTQETQYF
TRBJ2-3 TRBV18 TRBD2 few TGTGCCAGCTCACTTGGACTAGCGGGGGGAGCAGATACGCAGTATTTT CASSLGLAGGADTQYF
TRBJ2-7 TRBV28 TRBD2 . TGTGCCAGCAGTTTTCATGGACTAGCGGGAGCCTACGAGCAGTACTTC CASSFHGLAGAYEQYF
TRBJ1-2 TRBV27 TRBD1 . TGTGCCAGCAGCCCACAGGGGAACTATGGCTACACCTTC CASSPQGNYGYTF
TRBJ1-2 TRBV25-1 . once TGTGCCAGCAGTGGGACTGTCTATGGCTACACCTTC CASSGTVYGYTF
TRBJ1-5 TRBV6-5 . . TGTGCCAGCAGGCGAGACGGAGGTAGCAATCAGCCCCAGCATTTT CASRRDGGSNQPQHF
TRBJ2-4 TRBV2 TRBD2 . TGTGCCAGCAGTGATCGGGGGGGGCGGGACATTCAGTACTTC CASSDRGGRDIQYF
TRBJ2-7 TRBV18 TRBD1 . TGTGCCAGCTCACCCCGGACAGGGCCCTCCTACGAGCAGTACTTC CASSPRTGPSYEQYF